The text below deals with one T cell receptor beta chain. The record originates from a study of cytomegalovirus exposure and HLA in healthy donors. Looking at the study overall: Later, an analysis reported that the approximately 120 validation repertoires had used the same platform as the roughly 700 first-cohort repertoires.

CDR1 and CDR2 from the germline V gene are SGHDT and YYEEEE. Trimming removed 4 bases from V and 0 bases from J, with 14 bases in between. The CDR3 runs 15 residues. Profiled with immunoSEQ multiplex PCR; TCRdb holds only in-frame clones, not every one. The table lists 150,000 to 200,000 clones, about 88% of them singletons, with almost 3% in the top ten. The genes are TRBV5-6 and TRBJ2-7; the D gene is possibly TRBD1 (5 bases). The sequence was obtained from a man between 18 and 29 years old in good health and CMV-seronegative. The sequencing sample was made of PBMCs. This CDR3 reads CASSPHRTNSYEQYF. In DNA form, the CDR3 reads TGTGCCAGCAGCCCGCACCGGACAAACTCCTACGAGCAGTACTTC. Full variable domain (remainder filled in from reference TRBV5-6 and TRBJ2-7): DAGVTQSPTHLIKTRGQQVTLRCSPKSGHDTVSWYQQALGQGPQFIFQYYEEEERQRGNFPDRFSGHQFPNYSSELNVNALLLGDSALYLCASSPHRTNSYEQYFGPGTRLTVT.